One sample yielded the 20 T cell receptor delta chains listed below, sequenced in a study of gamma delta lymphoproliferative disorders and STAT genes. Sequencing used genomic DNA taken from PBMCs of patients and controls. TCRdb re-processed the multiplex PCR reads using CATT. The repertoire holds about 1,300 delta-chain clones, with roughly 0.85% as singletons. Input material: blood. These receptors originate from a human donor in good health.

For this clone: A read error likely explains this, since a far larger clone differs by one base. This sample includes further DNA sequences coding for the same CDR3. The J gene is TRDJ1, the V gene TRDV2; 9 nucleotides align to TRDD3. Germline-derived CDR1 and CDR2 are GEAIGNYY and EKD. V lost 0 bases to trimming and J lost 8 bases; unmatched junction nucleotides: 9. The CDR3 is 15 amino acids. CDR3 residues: CACDTVGDIGDKLIF. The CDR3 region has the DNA TGTGCCTGTGACACCGTGGGGGATATCGGCGACAAACTCATCTTT.

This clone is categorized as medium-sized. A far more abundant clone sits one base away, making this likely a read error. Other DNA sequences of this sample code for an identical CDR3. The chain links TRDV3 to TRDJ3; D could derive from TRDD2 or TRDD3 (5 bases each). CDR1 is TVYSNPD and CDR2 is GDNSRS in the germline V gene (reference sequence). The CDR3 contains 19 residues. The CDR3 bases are TGCGCCTTTTCCTCCCTACTAAGAGATACTGCCTGGGACACCCGACAGATGTTTTTC. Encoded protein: CAFSSLLRDTAWDTRQMFF.

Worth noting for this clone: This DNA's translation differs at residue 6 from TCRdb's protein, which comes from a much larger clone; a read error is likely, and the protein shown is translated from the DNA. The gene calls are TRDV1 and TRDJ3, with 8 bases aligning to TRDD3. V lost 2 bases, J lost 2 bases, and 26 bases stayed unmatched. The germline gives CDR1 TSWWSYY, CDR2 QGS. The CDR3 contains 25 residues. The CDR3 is CALGEYSIVGDHGLAKTWDTRQMFF. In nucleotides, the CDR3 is TGTGCTCTTGGGGAATATAGTATAGTGGGGGATCATGGGTTGGCCAAGACCTGGGACACCCGACAGATGTTTTTC.

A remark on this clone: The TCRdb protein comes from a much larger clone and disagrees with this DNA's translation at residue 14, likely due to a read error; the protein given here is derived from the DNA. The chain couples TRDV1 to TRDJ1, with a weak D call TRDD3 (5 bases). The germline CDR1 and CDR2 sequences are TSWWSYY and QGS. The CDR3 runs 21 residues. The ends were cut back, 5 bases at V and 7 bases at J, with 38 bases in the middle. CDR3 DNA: TGTGCTCTTGGGCAACCCTTGCCACATCCCCTGAGACTGGAGGACCCCTCTAAACTCATCTTT. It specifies CALGQPLPHPLRLEDPSKLIF.

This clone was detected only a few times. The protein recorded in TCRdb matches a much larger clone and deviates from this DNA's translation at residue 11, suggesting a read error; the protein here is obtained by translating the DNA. CDR3 nucleotides: TGTGCCTTCTCTTGCTATAATTTACTGGGGAGGGCGTACACCGATAAACTCATCTTT. As protein: CAFSCYNLLGRAYTDKLIF. The chain recombines TRDV3 with TRDJ1, with 7 nucleotides matching TRDD3. Trimming at V came to 3 bases and at J to 0 bases, leaving 22 bases not matched to a gene. This CDR3 has 19 residues. CDR1 is TVYSNPD, CDR2 GDNSRS, per germline (reference sequence).

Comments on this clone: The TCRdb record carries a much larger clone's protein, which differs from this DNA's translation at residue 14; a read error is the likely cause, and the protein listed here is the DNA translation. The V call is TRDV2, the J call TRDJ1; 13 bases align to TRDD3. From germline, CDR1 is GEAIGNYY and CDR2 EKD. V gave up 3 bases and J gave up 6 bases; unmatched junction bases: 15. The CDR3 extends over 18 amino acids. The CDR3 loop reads CACDALLGDTDLTNKLIF. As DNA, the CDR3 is TGTGCCTGTGACGCCCTACTGGGGGATACGGACTTAACCAATAAACTCATCTTT.

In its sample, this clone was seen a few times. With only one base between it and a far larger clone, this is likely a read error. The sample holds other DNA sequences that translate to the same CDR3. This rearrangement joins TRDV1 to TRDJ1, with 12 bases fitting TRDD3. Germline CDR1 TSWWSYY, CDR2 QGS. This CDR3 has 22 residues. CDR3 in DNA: TGTGCTCTTGGGGAAGGAGTGTGGGGAAAGTATCTGGGGGATACGCGGGCCGATAAGCTCATCTTT. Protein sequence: CALGEGVWGKYLGDTRADKLIF.

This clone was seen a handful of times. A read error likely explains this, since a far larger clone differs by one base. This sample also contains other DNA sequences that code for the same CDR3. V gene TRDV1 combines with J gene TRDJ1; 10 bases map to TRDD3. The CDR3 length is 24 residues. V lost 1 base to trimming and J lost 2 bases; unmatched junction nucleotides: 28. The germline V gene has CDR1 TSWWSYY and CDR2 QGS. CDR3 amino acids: CALGERPVPLPIVWGIPDTDKLIF. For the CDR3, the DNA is TGTGCTCTTGGGGAACGGCCTGTCCCCCTTCCTATTGTTTGGGGGATACCGGATACCGATAAACTCATCTTT.

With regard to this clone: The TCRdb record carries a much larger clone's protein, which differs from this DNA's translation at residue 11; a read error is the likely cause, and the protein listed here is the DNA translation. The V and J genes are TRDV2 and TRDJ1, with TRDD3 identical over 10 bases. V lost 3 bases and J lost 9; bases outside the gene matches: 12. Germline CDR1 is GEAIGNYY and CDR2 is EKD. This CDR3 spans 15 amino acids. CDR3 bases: TGTGCCTGTGACCCACTGGGGGATGGGGATGTGGAACTCATCTTT. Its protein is CACDPLGDGDVELIF.

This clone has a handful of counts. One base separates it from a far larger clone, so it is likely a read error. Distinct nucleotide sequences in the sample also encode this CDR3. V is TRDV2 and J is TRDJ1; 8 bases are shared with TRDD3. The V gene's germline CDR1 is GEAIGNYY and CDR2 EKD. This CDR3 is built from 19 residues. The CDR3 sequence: CACDTLLQASTGGFDKLIF. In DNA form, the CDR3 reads TGTGCCTGTGACACCCTCCTTCAAGCCAGTACTGGGGGGTTCGATAAGCTCATCTTT.

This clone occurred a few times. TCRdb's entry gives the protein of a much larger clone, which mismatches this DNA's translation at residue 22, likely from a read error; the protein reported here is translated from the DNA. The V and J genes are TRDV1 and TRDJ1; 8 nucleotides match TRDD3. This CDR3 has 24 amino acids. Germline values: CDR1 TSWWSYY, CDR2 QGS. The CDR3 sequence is CALGEYLVANFITGGPKYTDKPIF. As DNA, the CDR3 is TGTGCTCTTGGGGAATATTTGGTCGCCAATTTCATAACTGGGGGCCCGAAGTACACCGATAAACCCATCTTT.

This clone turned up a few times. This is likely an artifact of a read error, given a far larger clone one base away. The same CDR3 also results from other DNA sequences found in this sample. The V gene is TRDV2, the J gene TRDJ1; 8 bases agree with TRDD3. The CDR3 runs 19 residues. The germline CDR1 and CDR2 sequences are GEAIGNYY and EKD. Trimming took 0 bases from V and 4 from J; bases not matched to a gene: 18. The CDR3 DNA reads TGTGCCTGTGACACCCTTCTTCAAGCCAGTACTGGGGGGTTCGATAAACTCATCTTT. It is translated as CACDTLLQASTGGFDKLIF.

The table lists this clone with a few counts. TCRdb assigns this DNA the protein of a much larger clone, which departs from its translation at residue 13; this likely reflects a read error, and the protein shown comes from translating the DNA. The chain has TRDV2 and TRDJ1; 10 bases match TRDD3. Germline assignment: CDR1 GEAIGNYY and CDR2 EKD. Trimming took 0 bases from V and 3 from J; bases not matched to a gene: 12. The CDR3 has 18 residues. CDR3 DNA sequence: TGTGCCTGTGACACCGTTTTGGTGGGGGATACCTACGCCGATAAACTCATCTTT. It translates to CACDTVLVGDTYADKLIF.

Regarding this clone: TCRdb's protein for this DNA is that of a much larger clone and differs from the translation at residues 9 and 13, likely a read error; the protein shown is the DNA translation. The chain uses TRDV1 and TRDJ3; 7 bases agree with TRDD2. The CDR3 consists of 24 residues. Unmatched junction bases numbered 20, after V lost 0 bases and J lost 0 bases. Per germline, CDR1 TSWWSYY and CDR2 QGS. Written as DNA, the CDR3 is TGTGCTCTTGGGGAACTTTCCTTCCTTTTCCTACGTATTGGGAGCTCCTGGGACACCCGACAGATGTTTTTC. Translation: CALGELSFLFLRIGSSWDTRQMFF.

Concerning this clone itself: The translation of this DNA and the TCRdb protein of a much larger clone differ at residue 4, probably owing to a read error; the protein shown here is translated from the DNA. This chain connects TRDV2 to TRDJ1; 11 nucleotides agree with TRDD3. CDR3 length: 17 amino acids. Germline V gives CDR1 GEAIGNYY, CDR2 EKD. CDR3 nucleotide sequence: TGTGCCTGTAACACCCTACGACTGGGGGATAACACCGATAAACTCATCTTT. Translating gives CACNTLRLGDNTDKLIF.

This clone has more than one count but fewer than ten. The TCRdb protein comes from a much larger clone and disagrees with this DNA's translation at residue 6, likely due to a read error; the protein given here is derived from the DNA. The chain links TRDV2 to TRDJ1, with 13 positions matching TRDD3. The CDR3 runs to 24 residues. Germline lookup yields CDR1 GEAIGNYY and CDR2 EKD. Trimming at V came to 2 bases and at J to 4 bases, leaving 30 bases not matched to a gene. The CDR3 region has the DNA TGTGCCTGTGACAGCCCTAACTGGGGGATACGCGATCAGGGCGAAGGTTGGGCGCTCGATAAACTCATCTTT. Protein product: CACDSPNWGIRDQGEGWALDKLIF.

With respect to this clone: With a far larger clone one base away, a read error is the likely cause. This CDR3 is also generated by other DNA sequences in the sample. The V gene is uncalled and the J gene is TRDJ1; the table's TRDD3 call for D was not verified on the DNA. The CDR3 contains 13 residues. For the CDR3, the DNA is TGTGCCTCCGGGGGATACGGAGTCGATAAACTTATCTTT. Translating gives CASGGYGVDKLIF.

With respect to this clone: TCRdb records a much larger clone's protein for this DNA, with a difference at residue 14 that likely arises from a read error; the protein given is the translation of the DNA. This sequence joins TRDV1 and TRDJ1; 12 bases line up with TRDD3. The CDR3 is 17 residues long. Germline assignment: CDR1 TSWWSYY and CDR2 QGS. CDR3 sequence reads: CALGVTYTGGYTDNLIF. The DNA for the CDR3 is TGTGCTCTTGGGGTGACCTACACTGGGGGATACACCGATAATCTCATCTTT.

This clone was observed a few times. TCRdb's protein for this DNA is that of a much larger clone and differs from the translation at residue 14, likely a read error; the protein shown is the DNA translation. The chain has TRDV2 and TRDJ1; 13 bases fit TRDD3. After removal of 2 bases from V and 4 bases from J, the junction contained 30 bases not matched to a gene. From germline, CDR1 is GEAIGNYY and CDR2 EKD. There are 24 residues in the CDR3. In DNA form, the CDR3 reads TGTGCCTGTGACAGCCTTAACTGGGGGATACGCGATCAGGACGAAGGTTGGGCGCTCGATAAACTCATCTTT. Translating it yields CACDSLNWGIRDQDEGWALDKLIF.

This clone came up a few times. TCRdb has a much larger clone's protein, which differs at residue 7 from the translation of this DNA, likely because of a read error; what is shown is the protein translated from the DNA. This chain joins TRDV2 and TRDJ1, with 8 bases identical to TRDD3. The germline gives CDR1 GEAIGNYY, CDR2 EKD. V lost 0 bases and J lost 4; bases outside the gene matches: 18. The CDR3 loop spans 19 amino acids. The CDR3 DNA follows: TGTGCCTGTGACACCCTCCCTCAAGCCAGTACTGGGGGGTTCGATAAACTCATCTTT. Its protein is CACDTLPQASTGGFDKLIF.